The 2 T cell receptor beta chains below all came from one sample that was sequenced in a study of technical replicates of blood from a few donors. Profiled with immunoSEQ multiplex PCR; TCRdb holds only in-frame clones, not every one. The sample has tens of thousands of clones; about 92% are singletons. Sequenced input: PBMCs. All receptors derive from a human donor in good health. Some clones in this sample may be carry-over from other donors' samples.

This chain links TRBV7-2 with TRBJ2-7; 10 bases align to TRBD2. This CDR3 region has 15 residues. J was trimmed by 4 bases and V by 0 bases; bases with no gene match: 3. Per the germline V gene, CDR1 is SGHTA and CDR2 is FQGNSA. The CDR3 region has the DNA TGTGCCAGCAGCTTAGCGTTAGCGGGAGGTTACGAGCAGTACTTC. It encodes CASSLALAGGYEQYF.

The gene calls are TRBV2 and TRBJ2-5, with D possibly TRBD2 on 6 matching bases. The CDR3 runs 11 residues. Trimming pared 6 bases from V and 9 bases from J, leaving 11 bases between. The germline CDR1 and CDR2 sequences are SNHLY and FYNNEI. The CDR3 sequence is CASSPGDPQYF. DNA for the CDR3: TGTGCCAGCAGCCCGGGGGATCCCCAGTACTTC.